This TCR beta chain was identified in a study of T cell repertoires in cytomegalovirus infection. Across the whole study: Public TCR beta signatures indicated both CMV infection and matching HLA type.

TCRdb re-analysed the reads in MiXCR, keeping a single row per CDR3 protein. The table records 900,000 to 950,000 distinct CDR3 sequences, 30% to 40% of them present only once. This clonotype was detected ten times or more. What it recognizes is unknown. Sequencing was performed on cultured CD8+ T cells from PBMCs, taken from culture after CMV antigen stimulation. The receptor was isolated from a human donor in good health (CMV status not recorded). Some clones in this sample may be carry-over from other donors' samples.

CDR3 nucleotides: TGTGCCAGCAGCTTAGCACTAGCGGGGCGGTCTGAGCAGTTCTTC. Residues: CASSLALAGRSEQFF. The rearrangement joins TRBV7-6 to TRBJ2-1; 10 bases agree with TRBD2. V lost 0 bases and J lost 9; bases outside the gene matches: 5. Germline CDR1 SGHVS, CDR2 FNYEAQ. The CDR3 extends over 15 amino acids.